One sample yielded the 14 T cell receptor beta chains listed below, sequenced in a study of T cell changes during pregnancy in multiple sclerosis. Libraries were prepared by immunoSEQ multiplex PCR; TCRdb keeps only in-frame clonotypes and omits some of them. The sample contains about 22,000 clones, roughly nine tenths of which appear only once. The source was CD4+ T cells from peripheral blood mononuclear cells, collected after pregnancy. These receptors originate from a female donor in good health, enrolled as a control in a pregnancy study.

This clone has a single count. J is TRBJ1-4 and V is TRBV15; a weak D match, TRBD1 (5 bases). The CDR3 has 15 amino acids. V was clipped by 0 bases and J by 2 bases, with 7 bases between them. Germline CDR1 LNHNV, CDR2 YYDKDF (reference sequence). The CDR3 coding sequence is TGTGCCACCAGCAGAGATCCAGGGACTAATGAAAAACTGTTTTTT. It translates to CATSRDPGTNEKLFF. Together with reference TRBV15 and TRBJ1-4, the CDR3 gives the full variable domain: DAMVIQNPRYQVTQFGKPVTLSCSQTLNHNVMYWYQQKSSQAPKLLFHYYDKDFNNEADTPDNFQSRRPNTSFCFLDIRSPGLGDTAMYLCATSRDPGTNEKLFFGSGTQLSVL.

The CDR3 coding sequence is TGTGCCAGCAGGAACTGGGCTCTTTCCTATGGCTACACCTTC. Translation gives CASRNWALSYGYTF. The V call is TRBV28, the J call TRBJ1-2; D is unresolved. Germline values: CDR1 MDHEN, CDR2 SYDVKM. Trimming shortened V by 6 bases and J by 4 bases, and 15 bases separated the two germline ends. CDR3 size: 14 residues.

The chain uses TRBV5-8 and TRBJ2-5; D might be TRBD2 (5 bases). The CDR3 covers 12 residues. V was cut by 4 bases and J by 4 bases, with 8 bases left in between. Germline CDR1 and CDR2: SGHTS and YDEGEE. The CDR3 DNA reads TGTGCCAGCAGCCCGGGGATAGAGACCCAGTACTTC. Encoded protein: CASSPGIETQYF.

V gene TRBV30 combines with J gene TRBJ2-5; TRBD1 might be the D (6 bases). From germline, CDR1 is GTSNPN and CDR2 SVGIG (reference sequence). V lost 2 bases and J 4 bases, leaving 20 bases between the germline ends. CDR3 length equals 16 residues. The CDR3 region has the DNA TGTGCCTGGAGTATATTGGGGGCGCGACTCGGAGAGACCCAGTACTTC. This sequence encodes CAWSILGARLGETQYF.

The table lists this clone with a few counts. The chain joins TRBV5-4 to TRBJ2-1, with D possibly being TRBD2 (6 bases). Trimming took off 4 bases at V and 7 bases at J, with 21 bases between the two ends. Germline CDR1 is SGHNT and CDR2 is YYREEE (reference sequence). The CDR3 runs 16 residues. CDR3 DNA: TGTGCCAGCAGCCGATCTCTGCTCAGTGGGGGGAATGAGCAGTTCTTC. Its protein product is CASSRSLLSGGNEQFF.

J is TRBJ2-1 and V is TRBV7-2; 9 bases line up with TRBD2. This CDR3 is built from 16 residues. CDR1 SGHTA and CDR2 FQGNSA come from the germline V gene. Trimming cost V 6 bases and J 8 bases; bases outside gene matches: 14. CDR3 in amino acids: CASRQGGLAFHHEQFF. The CDR3 bases are TGTGCCAGCAGACAAGGGGGACTAGCTTTTCACCATGAGCAGTTCTTC.

This chain uses TRBV4-1 with TRBJ1-1; D is unresolved. Germline V gene lookup returns CDR1 MGHRA and CDR2 YSYEKL. V was pared by 0 bases and J by 7 bases, with 15 bases between. The length of the CDR3 is 15 residues. The CDR3, as DNA: TGCGCCAGCAGCCAAGATTTCTGGCCCGGGAATGAAGCTTTCTTT. Translation gives CASSQDFWPGNEAFF.

V and J are TRBV19 and TRBJ1-1; D unresolved. This CDR3 contains 17 residues. With 6 bases removed from V and 0 bases from J, the gap between germline ends came to 20 bases. The germline V gene has CDR1 LNHDA and CDR2 SQIVND (reference sequence). CDR3: CASRIPGGRSMNTEAFF. In nucleotides, the CDR3 is TGTGCCAGTAGGATCCCGGGAGGGAGGAGCATGAACACTGAAGCTTTCTTT.

This chain uses TRBV5-1 with TRBJ2-5; 9 nucleotides agree with TRBD2. The V gene's germline CDR1 is SGHRS and CDR2 YFSETQ. The V and J ends lost 6 bases and 4 bases, in that order; junction bases with no gene match: 7. The CDR3 length is 14 residues. The CDR3: CASTKREAGETQYF. CDR3 sequence (DNA): TGCGCCAGCACAAAGCGGGAGGCGGGAGAGACCCAGTACTTC.

The chain links TRBV28 to TRBJ2-5; 7 positions match TRBD1. Germline assignment: CDR1 MDHEN and CDR2 SYDVKM. The CDR3 is made up of 13 amino acids. The junction had 4 bases not matched to a gene; V was cut back by 6 bases and J by 3 bases. CDR3 loop: CASRSGQEETQYF. The CDR3 DNA is TGTGCCAGCAGATCAGGACAGGAAGAGACCCAGTACTTC.

The chain has TRBV9 and TRBJ2-7, with 10 bases aligning to TRBD1. Germline V gene lookup returns CDR1 SGDLS and CDR2 YYNGEE. V dropped 0 bases and J dropped 4; count of bases not matched to a gene: 4. The CDR3 consists of 15 residues. As DNA, the CDR3 is TGTGCCAGCAGCGTAGCTCCGGGACAGGGGTACGAGCAGTACTTC. Its protein is CASSVAPGQGYEQYF.

The chain links TRBV2 to TRBJ1-1; 7 nucleotides line up with TRBD1. V shed 9 bases, J shed 2 bases, and the junction held 9 bases outside the gene matches. The CDR3 consists of 14 residues. Per germline, CDR1 SNHLY and CDR2 FYNNEI. The CDR3 region has the DNA TGTGCCAGTTCTGAGAACAGGGGAAACACTGAAGCTTTCTTT. Its translation: CASSENRGNTEAFF. Filled out from reference TRBV2 and TRBJ1-1, the complete variable domain reads EPEVTQTPSHQVTQMGQEVILRCVPISNHLYFYWYRQILGQKVEFLVSFYNNEISEKSEIFDDQFSVERPDGSNFTLKIRSTKLEDSAMYFCASSENRGNTEAFFGQGTRLTVV.

This clone has only a few counts. The chain combines TRBV6-4 with TRBJ1-5; tentative D call: TRBD1 (6 bases). V lost 7 bases, J lost 7 bases, and 26 bases lay in between. The CDR3 extends over 17 amino acids. Germline CDR1 is MRHNA and CDR2 is SNTAGT. The CDR3 loop reads CASKSWTEGQIPQPQHF. For the CDR3, the DNA is TGTGCCAGCAAATCTTGGACCGAAGGACAGATACCCCAGCCCCAGCATTTT.

The chain joins TRBV4-3 to TRBJ2-3; D not certain. The CDR3 length is 14 residues. Trimming pared 4 bases from V and 1 base from J, leaving 9 bases between. Looked up from germline, CDR1 is LGHNA and CDR2 is YSLEER. CDR3 in amino acids: CASSLGVGTDTQYF. CDR3 sequence (DNA): TGCGCCAGCAGCCTAGGAGTGGGCACAGATACGCAGTATTTT.